This T cell receptor beta chain was retrieved from a study of beta chain features in type 1 diabetes. Findings of the study overall: Cells carrying high TCR expression could end up over-represented when cDNA is sequenced.

Investigators reverse transcribed all isolated RNA, so they sequenced expressed TCRB transcripts. Measured with immunoSEQ multiplex PCR; TCRdb has only the in-frame clones, and not every one. The table includes about 400,000 clones, roughly 13% detected once. The authors took one heparinised blood draw, averaging about 120 mL, from each donor. Naive, central memory, regulatory and stem cell-like memory cells within the CD4+ compartment were sorted using CD45RO/CCR7/CD25/CD127/CD95/CD27. With 2 bases removed from V and 2 bases from J, the gap between germline ends came to 8 bases. Germline CDR1 is SGHRS and CDR2 is YFSETQ. This CDR3 has 14 residues. A note on this clone: Its antigen is undetermined.

This clonotype originated in a man between 18 and 29 years old in good health. The specimen was naive CD4+ T cells from blood. V is TRBV5-1 and J is TRBJ2-1; the D is unclear. The CDR3 region is CASSFSETYNEQFF. The DNA of the CDR3 is TGCGCCAGCAGCTTTTCAGAAACCTACAATGAGCAGTTCTTC.